Listed below are T cell receptor beta chains from one sample, sequenced in a study of T cell repertoires in cytomegalovirus infection. The antigens these receptors bind are not known. TCRdb called the reads again in MiXCR, with one record for every CDR3 protein. The sample has fewer than 900,000 distinct CDR3 sequences; about 29% are singletons. Sequenced here: cultured CD8+ T cells from PBMCs, sampled from culture after CMV antigen stimulation. These receptors were obtained from a human donor in good health (CMV status not recorded). Some clones in this sample may be carry-over from other donors' samples. CDR3s include the opening cysteine and the closing phenylalanine or tryptophan. A D gene is named only where the DNA matches it firmly. The size of a clone is reported for some rows only, either as once, few or many, or as a class for expanded clones.

d_call j_call clone_size v_call cdr3_aa cdr3_nt
. TRBJ2-2 . TRBV6-2/TRBV6-3 CASSYRPGELFF TGTGCCAGCAGTTACCGTCCCGGGGAGCTGTTTTTT
TRBD1 TRBJ2-2 few TRBV2 CASSDRGQANTGELFF TGTGCCAGCAGTGACAGGGGACAGGCGAACACCGGGGAGCTGTTTTTT
TRBD1 TRBJ2-3 many TRBV7-6 CASSLRPRDRTDTQYF TGTGCTAGCAGCCTTCGCCCCCGGGACAGAACAGATACGCAGTATTTT
TRBD1 TRBJ1-5 . TRBV20-1 CSASSTGDSNQPQHF TGCAGTGCTAGCTCGACAGGGGACAGCAATCAGCCCCAGCATTTT
. TRBJ2-3 . TRBV7-8 CAIFPGRDYTDTQYF TGTGCCATCTTCCCGGGCAGGGATTACACAGATACGCAGTATTTT
TRBD1 TRBJ2-1 . TRBV27 CASRGQGWNEQFF TGTGCCAGCAGGGGACAGGGTTGGAATGAGCAGTTCTTC
. TRBJ1-2 . TRBV28 CASPWKGYGYTF TGTGCCAGCCCCTGGAAGGGTTATGGCTACACCTTC
TRBD1 TRBJ2-1 . TRBV6-2/TRBV6-3 CASRQSSWDSNEQFF TGTGCCAGCAGGCAATCAAGTTGGGACAGTAATGAGCAGTTCTTC
. TRBJ2-1 . TRBV23-1 CASSQSKGYNEQFF TGCGCCAGCAGTCAATCGAAAGGGTACAATGAGCAGTTCTTC
TRBD2 TRBJ2-1 . TRBV9 CASSVGDGGGNEQFF TGTGCCAGCAGCGTAGGCGACGGGGGGGGAAATGAGCAGTTCTTC
. TRBJ1-2 few TRBV19 CASSISGPQDYGYTF TGTGCCAGTAGTATTTCAGGGCCCCAGGACTATGGCTACACCTTC
TRBD2 TRBJ2-3 few TRBV7-8 CASSGTGTSGMPDTQYF TGTGCCAGCAGCGGGACCGGGACTAGCGGGATGCCAGATACGCAGTATTTT
. TRBJ2-2 . TRBV5-1 CASTLPGEHTGELFF TGCGCCAGCACCCTCCCGGGGGAGCACACCGGGGAGCTGTTTTTT
. TRBJ1-1 . TRBV19 CASSFYRDIDTEAFF TGTGCCAGTAGTTTTTACAGGGATATTGACACTGAAGCTTTCTTT
TRBD2 TRBJ2-1 . TRBV7-9 CASSRLAGGGNEQFF TGTGCCAGCAGTCGACTAGCGGGGGGAGGCAATGAGCAGTTCTTC
. TRBJ2-7 . TRBV5-6 CASSRGVPGEQYF TGTGCCAGCAGCCGTGGCGTGCCGGGCGAGCAGTACTTC
. TRBJ1-2 . TRBV27 CASSLSPQGPYGYTF TGTGCCAGCAGTTTAAGCCCCCAGGGACCCTATGGCTACACCTTC
. TRBJ1-6 . TRBV6-5 CASSYPRGTGSPLHF TGTGCCAGCAGTTACCCGAGAGGGACGGGTTCACCCCTCCACTTT
. TRBJ1-5 few TRBV19 CASTTTEVSNQPQHF TGTGCCAGTACTACGACGGAAGTAAGCAATCAGCCCCAGCATTTT
. TRBJ1-4 . TRBV2 CASSEGVLNEKLFF TGTGCCAGCAGTGAAGGAGTCCTTAATGAAAAACTGTTTTTT
. TRBJ2-5 few TRBV7-9 CASTTPIEDIIQETQYF TGTGCCAGCACGACCCCGATAGAGGACATAATCCAAGAGACCCAGTACTTC
. TRBJ2-3 . TRBV3-1 CASSQEPPPDTQYF TGTGCCAGCAGCCAAGAGCCCCCTCCAGATACGCAGTATTTT
. TRBJ1-5 few TRBV7-8 CASRISGTGRGRSNQPQHF TGTGCCAGCAGAATTTCCGGGACCGGACGTGGACGTAGCAATCAGCCCCAGCATTTT
. TRBJ2-2 few TRBV28 CASRRTADTGELFF TGTGCCAGCAGAAGGACGGCGGACACCGGGGAGCTGTTTTTT
TRBD2 TRBJ2-1 few TRBV4-2 CASSQEPELAGATHNEQFF TGTGCCAGCAGCCAAGAACCCGAGCTAGCGGGGGCCACACATAATGAGCAGTTCTTC
TRBD1 TRBJ2-2 . TRBV5-4 CASSITGDTGELFF TGTGCCAGCAGCATTACAGGGGACACCGGGGAGCTGTTTTTT
. TRBJ1-5 . TRBV24-1 CATSDFDQPQHF TGTGCCACCAGTGATTTCGATCAGCCCCAGCATTTT
. TRBJ2-5 . TRBV7-9 CASSLDLHETQYF TGTGCCAGCAGCTTAGATTTACACGAGACCCAGTACTTC
TRBD2 TRBJ2-1 . TRBV24-1 CATSELAGGREQFF TGTGCCACCAGTGAATTAGCGGGGGGGCGGGAGCAGTTCTTC
. TRBJ2-7 few TRBV5-6 CASTSLRAGKDSYEQYF TGTGCCAGCACCTCCCTGAGAGCAGGGAAAGACTCCTACGAGCAGTACTTC
TRBD2 TRBJ2-1 few TRBV19 CASSIGAGGLNEQFF TGTGCCAGTAGTATCGGAGCGGGGGGTTTAAATGAGCAGTTCTTC
. TRBJ2-5 . TRBV7-6 CASSLARPGPKKETQYF TGTGCCAGCAGCTTAGCGCGACCGGGACCAAAAAAAGAGACCCAGTACTTC
. TRBJ2-1 . TRBV12-5 CASGGGASLYNEQFF TGTGCTAGTGGGGGGGGGGCTTCCCTCTACAATGAGCAGTTCTTC
TRBD1 TRBJ1-1 few TRBV19 CASSFSGTGITEAFF TGTGCCAGTAGTTTCTCCGGGACAGGGATCACTGAAGCTTTCTTT
. TRBJ2-2 few TRBV6-5 CASSYDGFGELFF TGTGCCAGCAGTTACGATGGGTTCGGGGAGCTGTTTTTT
TRBD1 TRBJ2-6 . TRBV9 CASSVPGQGFSGANVLTF TGTGCCAGCAGCGTACCGGGACAGGGATTCTCTGGGGCCAACGTCCTGACTTTC
TRBD1 TRBJ1-1 few TRBV20-1 CSAPWDSFLRTEAFF TGCAGTGCCCCCTGGGACAGCTTTCTCAGGACTGAAGCTTTCTTT
. TRBJ2-7 few TRBV10-3 CAISARDADSYEQYF TGTGCCATCAGTGCTCGTGACGCAGACTCCTACGAGCAGTACTTC
. TRBJ2-1 . TRBV24-1 CATSDFTPGYNEQFF TGTGCCACCAGTGATTTCACTCCAGGCTACAATGAGCAGTTCTTC
. TRBJ2-3 . TRBV7-8 CASSTTGKPDTQYF TGTGCCAGCAGCACCACAGGGAAACCAGATACGCAGTATTTT
TRBD1 TRBJ1-1 . TRBV7-6 CASNTGTGNTEAFF TGTGCCAGCAACACCGGGACAGGGAACACTGAAGCTTTCTTT
. TRBJ2-7 many TRBV11-2 CASSFPSGTGYEQYF TGTGCCAGCAGCTTCCCGTCGGGAACGGGCTACGAGCAGTACTTC
. TRBJ2-5 . TRBV5-6 CASSFGSMREYF TGTGCCAGCAGCTTCGGATCTATGAGAGAGTACTTC
. TRBJ1-1 many TRBV7-9 CASSRAMNTEAFF TGTGCCAGCAGTCGAGCGATGAACACTGAAGCTTTCTTT
. TRBJ2-1 few TRBV11-2 CASSLLGSFNEQFF TGTGCCAGCAGCTTATTGGGCAGCTTTAATGAGCAGTTCTTC
. TRBJ2-2 . TRBV25-1 CASKGHAGELFF TGTGCCAGCAAGGGACATGCCGGGGAGCTGTTTTTT
. TRBJ2-3 . TRBV15 CATSTKTADTQYF TGTGCCACCAGCACAAAGACGGCAGATACGCAGTATTTT